The 10 T cell receptor beta chains below were found in one sample sequenced in a study of CD8 T cells in ankylosing spondylitis (dated by TCRdb to 2016 to 2017). The library was obtained by 5' RACE. The sequencing machine was an Illumina HiSeq 2500. TCRdb reanalyzed the raw reads on its own, using fastp at Q25 for trimming and MiXCR for clone calling, and kept in-frame beta chains. Identical CDR3 protein sequences are pooled into one entry, listed with their most common genes and DNA. This sample is represented by around 340,000 distinct CDR3 sequences; roughly 14% of them were singletons. The ten largest clones take up roughly 0.99% of the sample. The specimen sequenced was blood, either unsorted or a sorted T cell fraction (not recorded which). The receptor source for this set is a male donor with ankylosing spondylitis or in good health (not recorded which).

J is TRBJ2-1 and V is TRBV20-1, with 9 bases matching TRBD2. The germline gives CDR1 DFQATT, CDR2 SNEGSKA (reference sequence). The CDR3 is 13 residues long. The trim removed 4 bases at V and 9 bases at J, leaving 7 bases unmatched. CDR3 sequence: CSAMAGGISEQFF. The CDR3 region has the DNA TGCAGTGCTATGGCGGGGGGGATTAGTGAGCAGTTCTTC.

This clonotype was detected only a few times. This chain uses TRBV12-5 with TRBJ2-1; D ambiguous. Germline values: CDR1 LGHNT, CDR2 FRNRAP. This CDR3 region has 10 residues. Trimming left V 3 bases short and J 10 bases short, with 4 bases between. CDR3 loop: CASGFKEQFF. As DNA, the CDR3 is TGTGCTAGTGGTTTTAAGGAGCAGTTCTTC.

The chain uses TRBV3-1 and TRBJ1-6; D gene ambiguous. The CDR3 has 19 amino acids. CDR1 is LGHDT, CDR2 YNNKEL, per germline (reference sequence). V lost 0 bases to trimming and J lost 0 bases, with 15 bases between them. CDR3 sequence reads: CASSQDKVSFSSYNSPLHF. As DNA, the CDR3 is TGTGCCAGCAGCCAAGATAAAGTTTCTTTCAGCTCCTATAATTCACCCCTCCACTTT.

The rearrangement links TRBV27 to TRBJ2-2, with TRBD1 identical over 10 bases. Trimming removed 1 base from V and 4 bases from J; junction bases left unmatched: 3. This CDR3 spans 16 amino acids. The germline CDR1 and CDR2 sequences are MNHEY and SMNVEV (reference sequence). Here the CDR3 reads CASSLYGQGGTGELFF. For the CDR3, the DNA is TGTGCCAGCAGTTTATACGGACAGGGGGGCACCGGGGAGCTGTTTTTT.

The chain carries TRBV15 and TRBJ2-2; D not certain. The CDR3 length is 13 residues. CDR1 and CDR2 from the germline V gene are LNHNV and YYDKDF (reference sequence). The V end lost 1 base, the J end lost 3 bases, and 3 bases lay between the germline ends. This CDR3 is CATSRAYTGELFF. The CDR3 DNA reads as TGTGCCACCAGCAGAGCTTACACCGGGGAGCTGTTTTTT.

The chain joins TRBV5-1 to TRBJ2-1; possible D gene TRBD1, 7 bases. The length of the CDR3 is 15 residues. Trimming stripped 3 bases from V and 5 bases from J, with 15 bases between. Germline CDR1 reads SGHRS; CDR2 reads YFSETQ. The DNA of the CDR3 is TGCGCCAGCAGCTCGACTAGGACAGGCGACAATGAGCAGTTCTTC. Residues: CASSSTRTGDNEQFF.

This clonotype was observed a few times. The chain has TRBV7-9 and TRBJ1-3, with D unclear. V lost 4 bases and J 2 bases, leaving 18 bases between the germline ends. Germline V gene sequence: CDR1 SEHNR, CDR2 FQNEAQ (reference sequence). The CDR3 covers 17 residues. Here the CDR3 DNA reads TGTGCCAGCAGCTATCCCCGGAGTCAGGAGACTGGAAACACCATATATTTT. Protein sequence: CASSYPRSQETGNTIYF.

This clonotype was counted ten times or more. The rearrangement uses TRBV12-3 or TRBV12-4 and TRBJ2-2; D may be TRBD2 (5 bases). The V gene lost 3 bases and the J gene lost 2 bases, with 10 bases spanning the gap. The CDR3 totals 15 residues. The CDR3 nucleotides read TGTGCCAGCAGTTTGCGGACTTCCAACACCGGGGAGCTGTTTTTT. This codes for CASSLRTSNTGELFF.

This sequence joins TRBV12-3 or TRBV12-4 and TRBJ1-2; tentatively, D is TRBD1 (6 bases). The V gene lost 6 bases and the J gene lost 8 bases, with 22 bases spanning the gap. This CDR3 has 15 residues. CDR3 coding DNA: TGTGCCAGCAGCCTAGGGGCCCGGGACACCGCGGGCTACACCTTC. It encodes CASSLGARDTAGYTF.

This clonotype was counted ten times or more. V usage is TRBV12-3 or TRBV12-4 and J usage is TRBJ1-1, with D possibly TRBD1 on 5 matching bases. V lost 5 bases and J lost 2, with 12 bases in between. CDR3 length equals 14 residues. CDR3 sequence reads: CASSPWGTNTEAFF. The CDR3 nucleotides read TGTGCCAGCAGTCCTTGGGGCACCAACACTGAAGCTTTCTTT.